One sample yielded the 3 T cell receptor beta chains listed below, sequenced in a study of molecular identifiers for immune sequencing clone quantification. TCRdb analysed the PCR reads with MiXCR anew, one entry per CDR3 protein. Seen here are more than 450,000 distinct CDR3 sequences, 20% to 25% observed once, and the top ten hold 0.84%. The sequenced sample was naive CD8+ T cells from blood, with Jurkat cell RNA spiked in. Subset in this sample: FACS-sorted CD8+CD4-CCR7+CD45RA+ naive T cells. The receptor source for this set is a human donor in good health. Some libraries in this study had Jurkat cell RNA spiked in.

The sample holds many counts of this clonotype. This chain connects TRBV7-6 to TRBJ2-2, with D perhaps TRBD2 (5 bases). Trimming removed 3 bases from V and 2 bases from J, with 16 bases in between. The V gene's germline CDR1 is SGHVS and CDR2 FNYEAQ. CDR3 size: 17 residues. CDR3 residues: CASSFPRRGPNTGELFF. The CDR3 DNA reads TGTGCCAGCAGCTTCCCCAGAAGAGGGCCCAACACCGGGGAGCTGTTTTTT.

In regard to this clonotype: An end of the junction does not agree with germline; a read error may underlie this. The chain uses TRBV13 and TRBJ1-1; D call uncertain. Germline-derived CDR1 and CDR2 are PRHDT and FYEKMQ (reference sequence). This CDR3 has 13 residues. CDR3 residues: CASILAGNTEAFF. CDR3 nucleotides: TGTGCCAGCATCTTAGCAGGTAACACTGAAGCTTTCTTT.

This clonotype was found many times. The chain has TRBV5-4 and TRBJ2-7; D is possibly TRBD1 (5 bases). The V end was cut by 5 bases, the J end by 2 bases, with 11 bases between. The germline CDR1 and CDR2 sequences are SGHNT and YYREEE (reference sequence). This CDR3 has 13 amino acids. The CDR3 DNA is TGTGCCAGCAGTGGGGCAGGGACCTACGAGCAGTACTTC. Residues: CASSGAGTYEQYF. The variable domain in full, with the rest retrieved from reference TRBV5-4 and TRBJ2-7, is ETGVTQSPTHLIKTRGQQVTLRCSSQSGHNTVSWYQQALGQGPQFIFQYYREEENGRGNFPPRFSGLQFPNYSSELNVNALELDDSALYLCASSGAGTYEQYFGPGTRLTVT.